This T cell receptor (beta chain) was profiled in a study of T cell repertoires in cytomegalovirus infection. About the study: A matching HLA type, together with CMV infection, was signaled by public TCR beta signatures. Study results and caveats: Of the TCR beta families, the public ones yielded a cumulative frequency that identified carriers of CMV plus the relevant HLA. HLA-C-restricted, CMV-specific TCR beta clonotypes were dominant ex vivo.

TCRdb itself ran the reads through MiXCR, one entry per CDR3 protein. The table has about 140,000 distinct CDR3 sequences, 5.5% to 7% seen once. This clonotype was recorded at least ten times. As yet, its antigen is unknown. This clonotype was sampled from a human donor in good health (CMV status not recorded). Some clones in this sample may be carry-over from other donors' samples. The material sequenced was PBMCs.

The CDR3 sequence is CASSLDGPSTDTQYF. DNA for the CDR3: TGTGCCAGCAGCTTAGACGGTCCTTCCACAGATACGCAGTATTTT. The V and J genes are TRBV7-9 and TRBJ2-3; D uncertain. The V end was cut by 1 base, the J end by 2 bases, with 10 bases between. CDR3 length: 15 amino acids. Germline V gives CDR1 SEHNR, CDR2 FQNEAQ (reference sequence).